These 17 T cell receptor beta chains were all obtained from the same sample, sequenced in a study of PD-1 blockade in classical Hodgkin lymphoma. Using immunoSEQ multiplex PCR, the repertoire was profiled, and TCRdb retains in-frame clones only, with some absent. The table records tens of thousands of clones, roughly nine tenths of them present only once. Noted time point: cycle 4 day 1 (C4D1), after 5 to 7 weeks of nivolumab. Following autologous stem cell transplantation, relapse occurred in every patient, and exposure to brentuximab vedotin varied. The specimen comprised peripheral blood mononuclear cells (PBMCs), sampled before the fourth cycle of nivolumab. The receptors shown here come from a human donor with classical Hodgkin lymphoma.

This chain joins TRBV28 and TRBJ1-3, with D hard to call. Germline-derived CDR1 and CDR2 are MDHEN and SYDVKM. This CDR3 has 18 residues. With 1 base removed from V and 0 bases from J, the gap between germline ends came to 16 bases. For the CDR3, the DNA is TGTGCCAGCAGTTTATTAGGGCCGGGCGCAGCCTCTGGAAACACCATATATTTT. This gives the protein CASSLLGPGAASGNTIYF.

The J gene is TRBJ2-7, the V gene TRBV9, with TRBD2 as a possible D gene (5 bases). Trimming cost V 4 bases and J 2 bases, with 16 bases left between them. Germline V CDR1 and CDR2: SGDLS, YYNGEE. The CDR3 spans 15 residues. The CDR3 nucleotides read TGTGCCAGCAGCCCAGAGGGTTGGGTGGCCTACGAGCAGTACTTC. Residues: CASSPEGWVAYEQYF.

The CDR3 region is CASSQDPPSGGAHEQFF. The DNA of the CDR3 is TGCGCCAGCAGCCAAGATCCCCCCAGCGGGGGGGCCCATGAGCAGTTCTTC. The chain recombines TRBV4-1 with TRBJ2-1; 10 nucleotides match TRBD2. CDR1 MGHRA and CDR2 YSYEKL come from the germline V gene. CDR3 size: 17 residues. Unmatched junction bases numbered 10, after V lost 0 bases and J lost 8 bases.

The chain combines TRBV11-2 with TRBJ2-7; 9 nucleotides agree with TRBD1. The CDR3 extends over 15 amino acids. Germline lookup yields CDR1 SGHAT and CDR2 FQNNGV. V was clipped by 2 bases and J by 3 bases; unmatched bases: 5. DNA for the CDR3: TGTGCCAGCAGCTTAATCGGGACAGGGAACTACGAGCAGTACTTC. It encodes CASSLIGTGNYEQYF.

V is TRBV14 and J is TRBJ1-6; D is ambiguous. This CDR3 spans 15 amino acids. V lost 0 bases, J lost 0 bases, and 3 bases lay in between. The V gene's germline CDR1 is SGHDN and CDR2 FVKESK. The CDR3, as DNA: TGTGCCAGCAGCCAAGACAGCTCCTATAATTCACCCCTCCACTTT. It translates to CASSQDSSYNSPLHF.

The chain links TRBV15 to TRBJ2-7; either TRBD1 or TRBD2 may fit D (6 bases each). In germline, CDR1 is LNHNV, CDR2 YYDKDF (reference sequence). This CDR3 has 15 residues. V was shortened by 3 bases and J by 7 bases, with 19 bases between the two germline ends. The CDR3 loop is CATSSPGRGRGEQYF. In nucleotides, the CDR3 is TGTGCCACCAGCAGCCCTGGGCGGGGAAGGGGGGAGCAGTACTTC.

This chain links TRBV4-2 with TRBJ2-1, with 14 bases lining up with TRBD2. V lost 4 bases and J lost 10; bases outside the gene matches: 12. There are 17 residues in the CDR3. Per germline, CDR1 LGHNA and CDR2 YNFKEQ. CDR3 DNA sequence: TGTGCCAGCAGCCTCCAGTTGGCGGGACTAGCGGGAGACGAGCAGTTCTTC. Translation: CASSLQLAGLAGDEQFF.

The gene calls are TRBV19 and TRBJ1-3; D perhaps matches TRBD1 (5 bases). Germline V gene lookup returns CDR1 LNHDA and CDR2 SQIVND (reference sequence). The CDR3 is made up of 15 amino acids. Between the trimmed V and J ends, which lost 7 bases and 4 bases, there was a span of 17 bases. For the CDR3, the DNA is TGTGCCAGTACCGCATCTACAGGCTTCGGAAACACCATATATTTT. Its protein is CASTASTGFGNTIYF.

The chain has TRBV6-5 and TRBJ2-2, with a weak D call TRBD1 (5 bases). CDR3 length: 14 amino acids. Germline loops: CDR1 MNHEY, CDR2 SVGAGI. Trimming stripped 4 bases from V and 1 base from J, with 7 bases between. CDR3 DNA sequence: TGTGCCAGCAGTTTCGACAGGAACACCGGGGAGCTGTTTTTT. Translating gives CASSFDRNTGELFF.

CDR3 DNA: TGTGCCAGCAGCTTAAGAGGGGGCGCGGGCACTGAAGCTTTCTTT. Residues: CASSLRGGAGTEAFF. This chain joins TRBV7-2 and TRBJ1-1; TRBD1 agrees at 7 bases. Looked up from germline, CDR1 is SGHTA and CDR2 is FQGNSA. The CDR3 runs 15 residues. With V trimmed by 2 bases and J by 4 bases, 7 bases remained unmatched. Supplemented by reference TRBV7-2 and TRBJ1-1, the full variable domain reads GAGVSQSPSNKVTEKGKDVELRCDPISGHTALYWYRQSLGQGLEFLIYFQGNSAPDKSGLPSDRFSAERTGGSVSTLTIQRTQQEDSAVYLCASSLRGGAGTEAFFGQGTRLTVV.

J is TRBJ1-3 and V is TRBV18; TRBD1 agrees at 10 bases. The J segment lost 0 bases and the V segment lost 4 bases, leaving 3 bases of the junction unmatched. The CDR3 is made up of 16 amino acids. Germline CDR1 and CDR2: KGHSH and LQKENI. CDR3 sequence reads: CASSLRTGGSGNTIYF. CDR3 nucleotide sequence: TGTGCCAGCTCACTGAGGACAGGGGGCTCTGGAAACACCATATATTTT.

The chain links TRBV30 to TRBJ1-4; TRBD1 matches 9 bases. CDR3 length equals 17 residues. Per the germline V gene, CDR1 is GTSNPN and CDR2 is SVGIG (reference sequence). V lost 2 bases and J lost 0; bases outside the gene matches: 7. In nucleotides, the CDR3 is TGTGCCTGGAGTACACCCCGACAGGGGGCAACTAATGAAAAACTGTTTTTT. Translating it yields CAWSTPRQGATNEKLFF.

This clone was counted a few times. V is TRBV2 and J is TRBJ1-5; D gene ambiguous. Trimming took 3 bases from V and 3 from J, leaving 6 bases between them. The length of the CDR3 is 13 residues. Germline CDR1 SNHLY, CDR2 FYNNEI. CDR3 amino acids: CASSDSSNQPQHF. The CDR3 nucleotides read TGTGCCAGCAGTGACAGTTCCAATCAGCCCCAGCATTTT.

This sequence joins TRBV6-4 and TRBJ1-1, with 7 positions matching TRBD1. J gave up 4 bases and V 7 bases, and 18 bases lay outside the gene matches. CDR1 and CDR2 (germline): MRHNA, SNTAGT. The CDR3 is 17 amino acids. The CDR3 nucleotides are TGTGCCAGCATCGAGACAGGGCGGAGGGTTGTGGGCACTGAAGCTTTCTTT. As protein: CASIETGRRVVGTEAFF.

V is TRBV6-5 and J is TRBJ2-2; D is ambiguous. CDR3 length: 14 amino acids. Between the trimmed V and J ends, which lost 2 bases and 6 bases, there was a span of 10 bases. Per germline, CDR1 MNHEY and CDR2 SVGAGI. CDR3 DNA sequence: TGTGCCAGCAGTTACAGTGGAGACCCCGGGGAGCTGTTTTTT. Its protein product is CASSYSGDPGELFF.

This clone was seen a few times. Here the CDR3 reads CASSFNAGVHYGYTF. Here the CDR3 DNA reads TGTGCCAGCAGCTTTAATGCAGGGGTACACTATGGCTACACCTTC. The genes are TRBV7-9 and TRBJ1-2; maybe TRBD1 (6 bases). Trimming took 3 bases from V and 3 from J, leaving 14 bases between them. Germline CDR1 is SEHNR and CDR2 is FQNEAQ (reference sequence). The CDR3 length is 15 residues.

This chain links TRBV7-5 with TRBJ2-1; the table's D call, TRBD2, was not checked against the DNA. TRBV7-5 is assigned pseudogene status. The CDR3 has 17 amino acids. The chain's CDR3 is CVRSLAPGSFRYNEQFF. The CDR3 bases are TGTGTCAGAAGCTTAGCCCCGGGGTCCTTTCGCTACAATGAGCAGTTCTTC.